This TCR beta chain was identified in a study of T cell responses to AZD1222 COVID-19 vaccine. Findings and limits, study-wide: No repertoire was sampled before or during the peak T cell response, only after it. Clonal diversity may have been underestimated, and the donors were mostly white British, with more females than males. Among those given AZD1222, only six were seropositive at baseline. Spike-spanning, vaccine-associated CD4 TCRs were dominant at 160-218 and 743-854.

This CDR3 has 15 amino acids. Germline loops: CDR1 SGHTA, CDR2 FQGTGA. The V gene end was trimmed by 1 base and the J gene end by 4 bases; junction bases not matched to a gene: 5. With regard to this clone: The antigen is not known.

The assay was immunoSEQ multiplex PCR, and TCRdb's table has in-frame clones only and misses some. The data show approximately 140,000 clones, with more than 90% seen just once and about 1.1% held by the top ten. Sequenced material: peripheral blood, taken 28 days after the second AZD1222 dose. J is TRBJ2-7 and V is TRBV7-3; TRBD2 matches 9 bases. The receptor was isolated from an adult who received the AZD1222 COVID-19 vaccine. The CDR3 nucleotides read TGTGCCAGCAGCTTAAAGGCGGGGGGGCCTTACGAGCAGTACTTC. Translating it yields CASSLKAGGPYEQYF.